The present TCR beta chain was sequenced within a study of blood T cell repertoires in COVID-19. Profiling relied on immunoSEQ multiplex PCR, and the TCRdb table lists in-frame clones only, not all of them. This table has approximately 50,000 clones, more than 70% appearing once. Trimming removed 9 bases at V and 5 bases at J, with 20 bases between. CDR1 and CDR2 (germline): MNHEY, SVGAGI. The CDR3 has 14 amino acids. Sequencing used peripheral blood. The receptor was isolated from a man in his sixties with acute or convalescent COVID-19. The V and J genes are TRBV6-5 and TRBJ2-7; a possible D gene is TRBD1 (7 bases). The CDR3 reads CASQKRGTVHEQYF. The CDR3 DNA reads TGTGCCAGTCAGAAACGGGGGACAGTCCACGAGCAGTACTTC.